Below, one TCR beta chain is given with its context. Germline V gives CDR1 ENHRY, CDR2 SYGVKD. The trim removed 3 bases at V and 4 bases at J, leaving 3 bases unmatched. The CDR3 consists of 16 residues. The data derive from a study of blood T cell repertoires in COVID-19. Looking at the study overall: Spain, Italy and the United States supplied samples that represented acute and convalescent COVID-19. Nucleic acid was either cDNA or gDNA, and it came from T cells, B-cell-depleted T cells, or PBMCs.

Per the study methods: Estimates of nucleated cell counts were drawn from the amplification of reference gene primers. Libraries were prepared by immunoSEQ multiplex PCR; TCRdb keeps only in-frame clonotypes and omits some of them. The V and J calls and clone size were taken over from that table, and D and trimming were inferred from the DNA. The table records a few hundred thousand clones, approximately 81% of them present only once. The rearrangement joins TRBV10-3 to TRBJ2-1, with 13 bases aligning to TRBD2. The TCR sequence derives from a man aged 50 to 60 who had recovered from COVID-19. The sample comprised peripheral blood. In DNA, the CDR3 is TGTGCCATCAGTGAACTAGCGGGGGGGTTATACAATGAGCAGTTCTTC. Its translation is CAISELAGGLYNEQFF.